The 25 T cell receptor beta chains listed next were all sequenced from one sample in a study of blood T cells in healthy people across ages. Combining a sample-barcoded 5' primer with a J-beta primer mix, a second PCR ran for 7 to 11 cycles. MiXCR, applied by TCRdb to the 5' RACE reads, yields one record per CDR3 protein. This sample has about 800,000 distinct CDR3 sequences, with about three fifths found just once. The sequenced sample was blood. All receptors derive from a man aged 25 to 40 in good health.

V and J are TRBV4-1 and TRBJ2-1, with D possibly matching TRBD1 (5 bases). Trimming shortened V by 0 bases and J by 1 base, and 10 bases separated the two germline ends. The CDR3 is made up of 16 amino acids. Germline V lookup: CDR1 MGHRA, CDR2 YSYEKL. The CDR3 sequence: CASSQDGQGSYNEQFF. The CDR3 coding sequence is TGCGCCAGCAGCCAAGACGGGCAGGGTTCCTACAATGAGCAGTTCTTC.

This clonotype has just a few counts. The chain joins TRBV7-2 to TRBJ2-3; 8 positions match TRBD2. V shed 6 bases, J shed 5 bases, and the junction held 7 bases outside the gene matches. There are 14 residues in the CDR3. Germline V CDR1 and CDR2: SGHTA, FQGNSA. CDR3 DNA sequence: TGTGCCAGCAGTTTGGCCCGGGGGGGAGATACGCAGTATTTT. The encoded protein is CASSLARGGDTQYF.

The CDR3 nucleotides read TGTGCCAGCAGAAGCGGGGAGGGGGGTGAGCAGTTCTTC. It yields the protein CASRSGEGGEQFF. This chain joins TRBV12-3 or TRBV12-4 and TRBJ2-1; tentative D call: TRBD2 (7 bases). CDR3 length equals 13 residues. Trimming pared 6 bases from V and 9 bases from J, leaving 15 bases between.

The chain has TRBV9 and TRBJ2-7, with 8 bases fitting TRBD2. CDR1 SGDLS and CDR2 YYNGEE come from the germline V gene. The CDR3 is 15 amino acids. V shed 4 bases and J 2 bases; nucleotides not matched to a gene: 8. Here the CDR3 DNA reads TGTGCCAGCAGCACGTCCGGGACTAGTGCCTACGAGCAGTACTTC. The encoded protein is CASSTSGTSAYEQYF. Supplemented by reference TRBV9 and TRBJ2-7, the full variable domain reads DSGVTQTPKHLITATGQRVTLRCSPRSGDLSVYWYQQSLDQGLQFLIQYYNGEERAKGNILERFSAQQFPDLHSELNLSSLELGDSALYFCASSTSGTSAYEQYFGPGTRLTVT.

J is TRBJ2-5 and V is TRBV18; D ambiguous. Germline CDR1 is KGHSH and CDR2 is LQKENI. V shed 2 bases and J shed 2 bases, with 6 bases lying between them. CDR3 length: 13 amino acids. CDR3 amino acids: CASSPVRQETQYF. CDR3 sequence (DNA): TGTGCCAGCTCACCAGTCAGGCAAGAGACCCAGTACTTC.

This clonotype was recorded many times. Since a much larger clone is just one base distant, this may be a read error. Here the CDR3 DNA reads TGTGCCAGCAGCCAAGTCAATGAGCAGTACTTC. Protein product: CASSQVNEQYF. V and J are TRBV4-2 and TRBJ2-5, with D uncertain. Trimming removed 1 base from V and 11 bases from J, with 8 bases in between. CDR1 LGHNA and CDR2 YNFKEQ come from the germline V gene. The CDR3 extends over 11 amino acids.

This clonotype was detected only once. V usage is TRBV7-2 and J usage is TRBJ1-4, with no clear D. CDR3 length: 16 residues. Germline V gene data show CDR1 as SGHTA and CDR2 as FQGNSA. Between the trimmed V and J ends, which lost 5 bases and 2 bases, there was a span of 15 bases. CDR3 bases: TGTGCCAGCAGCCCAGGACCCTCGGGGACTAATGAAAAACTGTTTTTT. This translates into CASSPGPSGTNEKLFF.

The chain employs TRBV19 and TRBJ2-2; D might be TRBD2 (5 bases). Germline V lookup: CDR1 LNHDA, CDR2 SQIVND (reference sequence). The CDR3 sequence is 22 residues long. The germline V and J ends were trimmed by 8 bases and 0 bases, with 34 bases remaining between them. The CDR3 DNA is TGTGCCAGTTATCCAACCTTTGCGGGCGGTAGCCGACACCTAGCGAACACCGGGGAGCTGTTTTTT. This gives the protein CASYPTFAGGSRHLANTGELFF. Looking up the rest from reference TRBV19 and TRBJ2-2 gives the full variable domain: DGGITQSPKYLFRKEGQNVTLSCEQNLNHDAMYWYRQDPGQGLRLIYYSQIVNDFQKGDIAEGYSVSREKKESFPLTVTSAQKNPTAFYLCASYPTFAGGSRHLANTGELFFGEGSRLTVL.

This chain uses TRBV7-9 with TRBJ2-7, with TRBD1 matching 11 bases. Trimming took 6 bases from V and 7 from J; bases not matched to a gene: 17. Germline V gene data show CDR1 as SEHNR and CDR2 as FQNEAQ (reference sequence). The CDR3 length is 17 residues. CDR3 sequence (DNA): TGTGCCAGCAGTGGACAGGGGGCGTCCAGCTCCTACAATGAGCAGTACTTC. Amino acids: CASSGQGASSSYNEQYF.

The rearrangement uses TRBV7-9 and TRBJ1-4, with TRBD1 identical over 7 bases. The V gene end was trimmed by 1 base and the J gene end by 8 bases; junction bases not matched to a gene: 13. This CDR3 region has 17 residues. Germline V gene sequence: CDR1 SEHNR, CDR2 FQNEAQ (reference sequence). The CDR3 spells CASSLGDGTDQGEKLFF. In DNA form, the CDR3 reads TGTGCCAGCAGCTTAGGCGACGGGACAGACCAGGGGGAAAAACTGTTTTTT. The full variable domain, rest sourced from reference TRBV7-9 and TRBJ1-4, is DTGVSQNPRHKITKRGQNVTFRCDPISEHNRLYWYRQTLGQGPEFLTYFQNEAQLEKSRLLSDRFSAERPKGSFSTLEIQRTEQGDSAMYLCASSLGDGTDQGEKLFFGSGTQLSVL.

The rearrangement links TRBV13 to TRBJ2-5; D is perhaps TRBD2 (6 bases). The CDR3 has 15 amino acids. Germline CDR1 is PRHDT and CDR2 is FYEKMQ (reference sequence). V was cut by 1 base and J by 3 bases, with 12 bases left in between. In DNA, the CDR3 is TGTGCCAGCAGCTTAGCGGGAGACGGGGAAGAGACCCAGTACTTC. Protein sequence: CASSLAGDGEETQYF.

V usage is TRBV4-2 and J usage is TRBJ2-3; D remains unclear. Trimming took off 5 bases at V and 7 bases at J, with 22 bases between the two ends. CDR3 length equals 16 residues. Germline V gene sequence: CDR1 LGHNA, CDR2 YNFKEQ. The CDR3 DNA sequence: TGTGCCAGCAGCGAGGCCGCCAGATCCACATCCAATACGCAGTATTTT. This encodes CASSEAARSTSNTQYF.

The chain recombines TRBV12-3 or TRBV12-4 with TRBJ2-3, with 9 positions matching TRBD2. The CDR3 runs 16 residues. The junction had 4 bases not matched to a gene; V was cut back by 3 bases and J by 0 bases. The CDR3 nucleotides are TGTGCCAGCAGTTTCAGCGGGGGGCTCAGCACAGATACGCAGTATTTT. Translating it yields CASSFSGGLSTDTQYF.

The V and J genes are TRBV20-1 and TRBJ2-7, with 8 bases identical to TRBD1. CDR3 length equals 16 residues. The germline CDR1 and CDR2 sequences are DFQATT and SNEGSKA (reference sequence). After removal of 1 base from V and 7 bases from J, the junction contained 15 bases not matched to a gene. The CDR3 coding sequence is TGCAGTGCTAGAGGGCCCAACAGGGGGTCCTACAATGAGCAGTACTTC. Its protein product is CSARGPNRGSYNEQYF.

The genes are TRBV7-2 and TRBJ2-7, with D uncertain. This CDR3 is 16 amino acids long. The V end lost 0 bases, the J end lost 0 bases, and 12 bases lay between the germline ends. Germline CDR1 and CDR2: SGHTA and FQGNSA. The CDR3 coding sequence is TGTGCCAGCAGCTTAGCTGTCCGTAGGGCCTCCTACGAGCAGTACTTC. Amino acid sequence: CASSLAVRRASYEQYF.

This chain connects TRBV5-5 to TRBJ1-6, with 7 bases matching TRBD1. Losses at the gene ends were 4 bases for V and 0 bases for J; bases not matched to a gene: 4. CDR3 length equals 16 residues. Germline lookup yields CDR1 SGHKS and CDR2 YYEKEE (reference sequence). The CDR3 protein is CASSRDRVSYNSPLHF. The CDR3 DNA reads TGTGCCAGCAGCCGTGACAGGGTCTCCTATAATTCACCCCTCCACTTT.

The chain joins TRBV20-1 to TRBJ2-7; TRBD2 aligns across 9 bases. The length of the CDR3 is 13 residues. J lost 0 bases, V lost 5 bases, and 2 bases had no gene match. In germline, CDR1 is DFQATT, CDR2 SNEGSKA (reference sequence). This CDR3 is CSALAGPSYEQYF. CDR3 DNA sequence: TGCAGTGCTCTAGCGGGGCCCTCCTACGAGCAGTACTTC.

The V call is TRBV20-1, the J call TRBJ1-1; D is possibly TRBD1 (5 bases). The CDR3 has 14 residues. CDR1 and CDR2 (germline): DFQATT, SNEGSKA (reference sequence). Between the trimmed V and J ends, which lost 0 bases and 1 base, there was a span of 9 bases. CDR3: CSAREGHSNTEAFF. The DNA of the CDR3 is TGCAGTGCTAGAGAAGGACACTCGAACACTGAAGCTTTCTTT.

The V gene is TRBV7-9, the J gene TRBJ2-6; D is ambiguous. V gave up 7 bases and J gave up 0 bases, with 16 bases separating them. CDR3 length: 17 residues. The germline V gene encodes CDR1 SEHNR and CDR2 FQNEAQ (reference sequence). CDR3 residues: CASKVVDRSSGANVLTF. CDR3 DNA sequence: TGTGCCAGCAAGGTAGTAGACCGAAGCTCTGGGGCCAACGTCCTGACTTTC.

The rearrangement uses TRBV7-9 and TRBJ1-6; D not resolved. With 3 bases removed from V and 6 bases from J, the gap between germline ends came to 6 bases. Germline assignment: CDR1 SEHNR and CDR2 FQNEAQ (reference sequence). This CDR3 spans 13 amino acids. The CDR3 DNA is TGTGCCAGCAGCTTTTTTCCTAATTCACCCCTCCACTTT. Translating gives CASSFFPNSPLHF.

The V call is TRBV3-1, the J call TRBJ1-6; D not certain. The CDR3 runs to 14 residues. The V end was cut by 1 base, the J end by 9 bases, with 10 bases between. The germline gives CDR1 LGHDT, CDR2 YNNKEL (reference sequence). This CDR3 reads CASSQGGPRSPLHF. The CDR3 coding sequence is TGTGCCAGCAGCCAAGGCGGCCCCCGTTCACCCCTCCACTTT.

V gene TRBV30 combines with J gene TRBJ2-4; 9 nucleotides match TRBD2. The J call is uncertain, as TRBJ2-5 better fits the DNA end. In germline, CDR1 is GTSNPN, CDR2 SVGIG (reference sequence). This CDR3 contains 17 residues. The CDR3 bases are TGTGCCTGGAGCAGTTTAGCGGGAGTTGTGGGAAAAGAGACCCAGTACTTC. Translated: CAWSSLAGVVGKETQYF.

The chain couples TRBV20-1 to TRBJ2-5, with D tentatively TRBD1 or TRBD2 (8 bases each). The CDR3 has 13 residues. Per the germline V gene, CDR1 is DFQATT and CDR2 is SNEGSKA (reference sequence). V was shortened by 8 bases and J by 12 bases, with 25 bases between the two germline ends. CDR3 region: CSSLAGTGNMEYF. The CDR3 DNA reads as TGCAGTTCCTTAGCGGGGACAGGCAACATGGAGTACTTC.

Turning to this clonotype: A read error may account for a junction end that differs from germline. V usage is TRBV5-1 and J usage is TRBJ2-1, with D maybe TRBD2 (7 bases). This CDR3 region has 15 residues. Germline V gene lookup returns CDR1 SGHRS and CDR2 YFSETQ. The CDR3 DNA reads TGCGCCAGCAGCTTGGGCGGCGGGGGCTACAATGAGCGGTTCTTC. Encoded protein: CASSLGGGGYNERFF.

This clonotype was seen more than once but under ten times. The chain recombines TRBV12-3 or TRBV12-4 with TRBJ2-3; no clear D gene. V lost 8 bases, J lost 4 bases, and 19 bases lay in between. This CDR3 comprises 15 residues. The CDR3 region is CASCIADVGADTQYF. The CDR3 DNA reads TGTGCCAGCTGCATCGCGGACGTTGGTGCAGATACGCAGTATTTT.